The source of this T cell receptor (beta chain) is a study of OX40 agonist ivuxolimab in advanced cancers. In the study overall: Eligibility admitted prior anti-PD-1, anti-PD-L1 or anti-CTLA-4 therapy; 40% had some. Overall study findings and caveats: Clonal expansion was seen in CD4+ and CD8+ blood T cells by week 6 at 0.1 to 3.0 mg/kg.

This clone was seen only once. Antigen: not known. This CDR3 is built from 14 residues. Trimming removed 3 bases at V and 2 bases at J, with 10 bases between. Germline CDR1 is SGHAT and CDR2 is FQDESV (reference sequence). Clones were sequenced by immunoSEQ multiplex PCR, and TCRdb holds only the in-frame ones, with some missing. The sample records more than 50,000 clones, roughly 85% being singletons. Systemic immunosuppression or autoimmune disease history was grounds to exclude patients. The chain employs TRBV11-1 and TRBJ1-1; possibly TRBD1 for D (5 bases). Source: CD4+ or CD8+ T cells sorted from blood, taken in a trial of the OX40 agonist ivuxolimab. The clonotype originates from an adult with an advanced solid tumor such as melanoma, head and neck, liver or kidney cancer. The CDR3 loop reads CASSLGLYNTEAFF. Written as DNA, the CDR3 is TGTGCCAGCAGCTTGGGACTTTATAACACTGAAGCTTTCTTT.